This T cell receptor beta chain was recorded in a study of regulatory T cells in long-lasting Graves disease. Investigators prepared the TCR beta libraries by applying iRepertoire HTBI primers and Arm-PCR of CDR3 regions. TCRdb analysed the multiplex PCR reads with MiXCR anew, one entry per CDR3 protein. The table has 390,000 or so distinct CDR3 sequences, 10% to 15% seen once; the top ten hold about 20%. As to time point: newly diagnosed GD, antithyroid drugs for less than 3 months. Following extraction of RNA from PBMCs, that RNA was used to make the TCR library. The CDR3 is 14 residues long. Trimming pared 0 bases from V and 9 bases from J, leaving 12 bases between. Germline V gives CDR1 SEHNR, CDR2 FQNEAQ (reference sequence). The same sample was also studied in work on T cells in Graves' hyperthyroidism and ophthalmopathy. This second report adds: TCR CDR3 underwent first-round RT-PCR with the HTBI primer set.

The source material was peripheral blood mononuclear cells (PBMCs), sampled at new diagnosis, from a patient treated with antithyroid drugs. The clonotype originates from a woman under 30 with Graves disease. The chain carries TRBV7-9 and TRBJ2-1; D tentatively fits TRBD1 or TRBD2 (5 bases each). CDR3 bases: TGTGCCAGCAGCTTAGCGCTTGGGACGGGTGAGCAGTTCTTC. It codes for CASSLALGTGEQFF.